This T cell receptor (beta chain) was obtained from a study of neurological immune-mediated disorders. General study points: None of the CDR3 amino acid sequences of expanded clones recurred across subjects, suggesting private repertoires in all groups. HTLV-1-associated myelopathy led in TCR clonal expansion, while multiple sclerosis ranked lowest, below healthy controls.

In this sample, this clonotype turned up many times. As yet, its antigen is unknown. In TCRdb, the 5' RACE reads were re-called with MiXCR into one record per CDR3 protein. The sample lists approximately 30,000 distinct CDR3 sequences, 5.5% to 7% occurring once. This CDR3 region has 13 residues. The ends were cut back, 7 bases at V and 10 bases at J, with 18 bases in the middle. Germline CDR1 is MNHEY and CDR2 is SMNVEV (reference sequence). The sequenced sample consisted of CD4+ T cells from blood. The V and J genes are TRBV27 and TRBJ2-3; no clear D gene. This clonotype originated in a woman aged 50 to 60 in good health. The CDR3 nucleotides read TGTGCCAGCAAAAAACCGTCTTCTGCGGCGCAGTATTTT. The encoded protein is CASKKPSSAAQYF.